The 21 T cell receptor beta chains below were found in one sample sequenced in a study of molecular identifiers for immune sequencing clone quantification. A single record per CDR3 protein comes from TCRdb applying MiXCR to the PCR reads. The sample lists hundreds of thousands of distinct CDR3 sequences; roughly 23% were seen once. What was sequenced was naive CD8+ T cells from blood, with Jurkat cell RNA spiked in. Subset defined: FACS-sorted CD8+CD4-CCR7+CD45RA+ naive T cells. Every receptor here comes from a human donor in good health. Some libraries in this study had Jurkat cell RNA spiked in.

Comment on this clonotype: A much larger clone differs from this one at a single base, so this may be a read error. This rearrangement joins TRBV30 to TRBJ2-1; 7 bases fit TRBD2. V shed 2 bases and J 7 bases; nucleotides not matched to a gene: 2. Germline lookup yields CDR1 GTSNPN and CDR2 SVGIG (reference sequence). The CDR3 spans 12 residues. CDR3 sequence reads: CAWSSSGNEQFF. DNA for the CDR3: TGTGCCTGGAGTAGTAGCGGGAATGAGCAGTTCTTC.

The chain employs TRBV11-2 and TRBJ2-3, with D perhaps assigned TRBD1 or TRBD2 (5 bases each). CDR1 and CDR2 (germline): SGHAT, FQNNGV. Trimming took 2 bases from V and 0 from J, leaving 9 bases between them. The CDR3 is made up of 15 amino acids. CDR3 sequence reads: CASSLFWGSTDTQYF. CDR3 DNA: TGTGCCAGCAGCTTATTTTGGGGGAGCACAGATACGCAGTATTTT.

This clonotype has only a few counts. V usage is TRBV30 and J usage is TRBJ2-1, with unresolved D. With 1 base removed from V and 7 bases from J, the gap between germline ends came to 11 bases. This CDR3 is built from 13 residues. Germline loops: CDR1 GTSNPN, CDR2 SVGIG (reference sequence). This chain's CDR3 is CAWSDKNENEQFF. The CDR3 nucleotides read TGTGCCTGGAGTGACAAGAATGAAAATGAGCAGTTCTTC. The full variable domain, its missing parts supplied by reference TRBV30 and TRBJ2-1, is SQTIHQWPATLVQPVGSPLSLECTVEGTSNPNLYWYRQAAGRGLQLLFYSVGIGQISSEVPQNLSASRPQDRQFILSSKKLLLSDSGFYLCAWSDKNENEQFFGPGTRLTVL.

This clonotype was counted at least ten times. The genes are TRBV21-1 and TRBJ1-5. TRBV21-1 is noted as a pseudogene. This CDR3 comprises 10 residues. CDR3 in DNA: TGTGCCAGCAGGGGTGCGGCCCAGCATTTT. Translation gives CASRGAAQHF.

This rearrangement joins TRBV5-1 to TRBJ2-1; 9 bases line up with TRBD2. This CDR3 has 16 residues. Germline lookup yields CDR1 SGHRS and CDR2 YFSETQ. J gave up 4 bases and V 4 bases, and 9 bases lay outside the gene matches. DNA for the CDR3: TGCGCCAGCAGCGCGATGCGGGGGGGCCTTTACAATGAGCAGTTCTTC. Protein sequence: CASSAMRGGLYNEQFF. Variable domain in full (rest from reference TRBV5-1 and TRBJ2-1): KAGVTQTPRYLIKTRGQQVTLSCSPISGHRSVSWYQQTPGQGLQFLFEYFSETQRNKGNFPGRFSGRQFSNSRSEMNVSTLELGDSALYLCASSAMRGGLYNEQFFGPGTRLTVL.

Concerning this clonotype: This clone may be a read error of a much larger clone one base away. No conserved phenylalanine or tryptophan ends this CDR3, so it is likely a read error. J is TRBJ2-3 and V is TRBV7-9; D is possibly TRBD2 (6 bases). V lost 3 bases and J lost 6, with 13 bases in between. This CDR3 is built from 14 residues. CDR1 SEHNR and CDR2 FQNEAQ come from the germline V gene (reference sequence). The CDR3 is CASSFAAGYDTQYI. The CDR3 nucleotides are TGTGCCAGCAGCTTCGCCGCGGGGTATGATACGCAGTATATT.

This clonotype was seen at least ten times. The chain combines TRBV7-2 with TRBJ1-1; a weak D match, TRBD1 (5 bases). The CDR3 is 13 residues long. The V gene lost 6 bases and the J gene lost 7 bases, with 15 bases spanning the gap. Germline V gene data show CDR1 as SGHTA and CDR2 as FQGNSA. The CDR3 DNA reads as TGTGCCAGCAGAAGTACAGGAGGTGGTGAAGCTTTCTTT. Protein sequence: CASRSTGGGEAFF. Full variable domain (remainder filled in from reference TRBV7-2 and TRBJ1-1): GAGVSQSPSNKVTEKGKDVELRCDPISGHTALYWYRQSLGQGLEFLIYFQGNSAPDKSGLPSDRFSAERTGGSVSTLTIQRTQQEDSAVYLCASRSTGGGEAFFGQGTRLTVV.

This chain links TRBV3-1 with TRBJ1-2; TRBD1 matches 8 bases. Germline-derived CDR1 and CDR2 are LGHDT and YNNKEL (reference sequence). The V gene end was trimmed by 3 bases and the J gene end by 3 bases; junction bases not matched to a gene: 6. This CDR3 is built from 15 residues. CDR3 sequence: CASSHFRGPDYGYTF. DNA for the CDR3: TGTGCCAGCAGCCACTTCAGGGGGCCTGACTATGGCTACACCTTC.

Comment on this clonotype: A much more abundant neighbour one base away suggests this may be a read error. The chain carries TRBV5-6 and TRBJ2-7, with D perhaps matching TRBD2 (6 bases). Germline values: CDR1 SGHDT, CDR2 YYEEEE. The CDR3 sequence is 13 residues long. CDR3 region: CASSLSLASEQCF. CDR3 DNA: TGTGCCAGCAGCTTGAGCCTAGCGAGCGAGCAGTGCTTC.

This clonotype was counted between two and nine times. The chain couples TRBV6-5 to TRBJ2-1; D assignment may be TRBD1 or TRBD2 (5 bases each). There are 18 residues in the CDR3. The ends were cut back, 2 bases at V and 3 bases at J, with 20 bases in the middle. Germline CDR1 is MNHEY and CDR2 is SVGAGI. This CDR3 reads CASSYSLVLGELYNEQFF. The CDR3 DNA is TGTGCCAGCAGTTACAGTCTTGTTCTGGGGGAGCTCTACAATGAGCAGTTCTTC.

About this clonotype: A much larger clone is a single base away; this may be a read error. The V gene is TRBV6-5, the J gene TRBJ2-5, with 11 bases matching TRBD2. CDR3 length: 17 residues. Germline V lookup: CDR1 MNHEY, CDR2 SVGAGI. The V and J ends lost 8 bases and 2 bases, in that order; junction bases with no gene match: 13. Here the CDR3 DNA reads TGTGCCAGCTGTTCTCCCACTAGCGGGGGACCTCAAGAGACCCAGTACTTC. It codes for CASCSPTSGGPQETQYF.

This clonotype was found many times. This rearrangement joins TRBV15 to TRBJ2-2, with no clear D. The germline V gene has CDR1 LNHNV and CDR2 YYDKDF (reference sequence). This CDR3 contains 14 residues. Trimming took 3 bases from V and 0 from J, leaving 5 bases between them. CDR3 in DNA: TGTGCCACCAGCAGCGGGTCGAACACCGGGGAGCTGTTTTTT. Translating it yields CATSSGSNTGELFF.

This clonotype was found a few times. This chain uses TRBV5-8 with TRBJ2-1; tentatively, D is TRBD1 (6 bases). CDR3 length equals 14 residues. V was pared by 1 base and J by 8 bases, with 13 bases between. Germline V gene lookup returns CDR1 SGHTS and CDR2 YDEGEE. The CDR3 region is CASSLRGKGYEQFF. DNA of the CDR3: TGTGCCAGCAGCTTGAGGGGGAAGGGCTATGAGCAGTTCTTC.

A remark on this clonotype: Being one base from a much bigger clone, this may be a read error. This chain joins TRBV19 and TRBJ1-6; D is ambiguous. Germline-derived CDR1 and CDR2 are LNHDA and SQIVND (reference sequence). This CDR3 region has 15 residues. V lost 3 bases and J lost 8, with 14 bases in between. DNA of the CDR3: TGTGCCAGTAGTATTGGTTGGGGAGTTGATTCACCCCTCCACTTT. This encodes CASSIGWGVDSPLHF.

CDR3 sequence reads: CASSILGHNEQFF. CDR3 sequence (DNA): TGTGCCAGTAGTATATTAGGGCACAATGAGCAGTTCTTC. The rearrangement uses TRBV19 and TRBJ2-1; D gene ambiguous. With 2 bases removed from V and 5 bases from J, the gap between germline ends came to 7 bases. CDR3 length: 13 residues. Germline V gives CDR1 LNHDA, CDR2 SQIVND (reference sequence).

This clonotype was detected only a few times. A junction boundary mismatches the germline segment, possibly from a read error. The chain recombines TRBV20-1 with TRBJ1-6; D is unresolved. CDR3 length: 15 amino acids. The germline V gene has CDR1 DFQATT and CDR2 SNEGSKA (reference sequence). CDR3: CSARVVSSYNSPHHF. As DNA, the CDR3 is TGCAGTGCTAGAGTCGTGAGCTCCTATAATTCACCCCACCACTTT.

This clonotype was counted at least ten times. This rearrangement joins TRBV7-9 to TRBJ1-1; 7 positions match TRBD1. J gave up 10 bases and V 4 bases, and 15 bases lay outside the gene matches. CDR3 length equals 15 residues. CDR1 is SEHNR, CDR2 FQNEAQ, per germline (reference sequence). The CDR3, as DNA: TGTGCCAGCAGCTCGAAGACAGGGTCCCCGTCGAGAGCTTTCTTT. Translated, it gives CASSSKTGSPSRAFF.

This clonotype is a singleton in its sample. This may be a read error: a much more frequent sequence differs by one nucleotide. The chain employs TRBV27 and TRBJ2-7, with D uncertain. CDR1 and CDR2 (germline): MNHEY, SMNVEV (reference sequence). The CDR3 runs 14 residues. Trimming removed 6 bases at V and 5 bases at J, with 17 bases between. The DNA of the CDR3 is TGTGCCAGCAGCTCATGGGGTCCGACCCACGAGCAGTACTTC. Protein product: CASSSWGPTHEQYF.

The rearrangement joins TRBV10-3 to TRBJ2-6, with D perhaps TRBD2 (5 bases). The germline V gene encodes CDR1 ENHRY and CDR2 SYGVKD. V was pared by 8 bases and J by 0 bases, with 8 bases between. The CDR3 covers 14 residues. CDR3 DNA sequence: TGTGCCATCCTAGCAGCCTCTGGGGCCAACGTCCTGACTTTC. Translated, it gives CAILAASGANVLTF.

This clonotype was recorded at least ten times. The chain has TRBV2 and TRBJ1-6; TRBD1 agrees at 10 bases. From germline, CDR1 is SNHLY and CDR2 FYNNEI. This CDR3 is 15 amino acids long. The trim removed 3 bases at V and 9 bases at J, leaving 5 bases unmatched. CDR3: CASSEGTGVSSPLHF. The CDR3 nucleotides are TGTGCCAGCAGTGAGGGGACAGGGGTTTCTTCACCCCTCCACTTT. The whole variable domain, remainder taken from reference TRBV2 and TRBJ1-6, is EPEVTQTPSHQVTQMGQEVILRCVPISNHLYFYWYRQILGQKVEFLVSFYNNEISEKSEIFDDQFSVERPDGSNFTLKIRSTKLEDSAMYFCASSEGTGVSSPLHFGNGTRLTVT.

This clonotype was observed at least ten times. The chain joins TRBV6-5 to TRBJ2-1; the match to TRBD2 covers 13 bases. V lost 6 bases, J lost 8 bases, and 10 bases stayed unmatched. The germline CDR1 and CDR2 sequences are MNHEY and SVGAGI. The CDR3 extends over 16 amino acids. In nucleotides, the CDR3 is TGTGCCAGCAGCCCCAGACTAGCGGGGGGCCTGGATGAGCAGTTCTTC. This codes for CASSPRLAGGLDEQFF.